The 8 T cell receptor beta chains below all came from one sample that was sequenced in a study of response to subunit inactivated influenza vaccine. TCRdb analysed the RT-PCR reads with MiXCR anew, one entry per CDR3 protein. The table shows a few hundred thousand distinct CDR3 sequences, with 21% occurring only once. The material sequenced was PBMCs from blood, taken 21 months after vaccination. The source of these receptors is a man aged 50 to 69 who received an inactivated influenza vaccine.

This chain links TRBV28 with TRBJ1-5; TRBD1 agrees at 7 bases. The germline gives CDR1 MDHEN, CDR2 SYDVKM. The V segment lost 8 bases and the J segment 2 bases; nucleotides outside the gene matches: 27. This CDR3 spans 21 amino acids. The DNA of the CDR3 is TGTGCCAGCCGTCACCCTTCTCCTACCGGACAGGACGCAAGTGGCAATCAGCCCCAGCATTTT. It translates to CASRHPSPTGQDASGNQPQHF.

This rearrangement joins TRBV29-1 to TRBJ2-1, with D perhaps matching TRBD1 (6 bases). Germline V gene sequence: CDR1 SQVTM, CDR2 ANQGSEA. CDR3 length: 11 residues. Deletions cut 8 bases from V and 5 bases from J, with 10 bases between. CDR3 residues: CSQAGDNEQFF. For the CDR3, the DNA is TGCAGCCAAGCAGGGGACAATGAGCAGTTCTTC.

This clonotype was seen only a few times. The genes are TRBV7-9 and TRBJ1-1; D is unclear. V was trimmed by 7 bases and J by 8 bases, leaving 14 bases between them. This CDR3 has 12 residues. In germline, CDR1 is SEHNR, CDR2 FQNEAQ (reference sequence). CDR3 bases: TGTGCCAGCACCCCCGGCTCTGGGGAAGCTTTCTTT. Amino acids: CASTPGSGEAFF.

This clonotype was seen a few times. The rearrangement links TRBV7-8 to TRBJ1-4; D may be TRBD1 (5 bases). Trimming stripped 2 bases from V and 8 bases from J, with 15 bases between. Germline V gene data show CDR1 as SGHVS and CDR2 as FQNEAQ. The CDR3 spans 15 residues. Here the CDR3 reads CASSLSSRVREKLFF. Here the CDR3 DNA reads TGTGCCAGCAGCTTATCGTCCAGGGTTCGCGAAAAACTGTTTTTT.

This clonotype has a handful of counts. This chain connects TRBV7-2 to TRBJ1-2; no reliable D call. The germline V and J ends were trimmed by 3 bases and 3 bases, with 8 bases remaining between them. Germline V gene lookup returns CDR1 SGHTA and CDR2 FQGNSA. This CDR3 region has 13 residues. This CDR3 is CASSFLRDYGYTF. The CDR3 nucleotides read TGTGCCAGCAGCTTCCTTAGGGACTATGGCTACACCTTC. The full variable domain, with the rest looked up from reference TRBV7-2 and TRBJ1-2, is GAGVSQSPSNKVTEKGKDVELRCDPISGHTALYWYRQSLGQGLEFLIYFQGNSAPDKSGLPSDRFSAERTGGSVSTLTIQRTQQEDSAVYLCASSFLRDYGYTFGSGTRLTVV.

The gene calls are TRBV24-1 and TRBJ2-1, with 10 bases identical to TRBD2. The CDR3 extends over 16 amino acids. CDR1 is KGHDR, CDR2 SFDVKD, per germline. Germline trimming cut 5 bases from V and 4 bases from J; bases unmatched to any gene: 7. CDR3 in DNA: TGTGCCACCAGTGGAGGACTAGCGGCCGTTTACAATGAGCAGTTCTTC. Translated: CATSGGLAAVYNEQFF.

This clonotype turned up a few times. The chain uses TRBV7-8 and TRBJ2-7; unclear D gene. The V gene lost 1 base and the J gene lost 3 bases, with 13 bases spanning the gap. The CDR3 extends over 15 amino acids. Germline CDR1 reads SGHVS; CDR2 reads FQNEAQ. CDR3 protein: CASSLVVGKNYEQYF. The DNA of the CDR3 is TGTGCCAGCAGCTTAGTGGTAGGGAAAAACTACGAGCAGTACTTC.

This clonotype was found a few times. The V and J genes are TRBV20-1 and TRBJ2-1; 13 bases agree with TRBD2. The CDR3 has 15 amino acids. Trimming took 6 bases from V and 3 from J; bases not matched to a gene: 5. Per germline, CDR1 DFQATT and CDR2 SNEGSKA (reference sequence). The CDR3 reads CSATGTSGIYNEQFF. CDR3 coding DNA: TGCAGTGCAACCGGGACTAGCGGGATCTACAATGAGCAGTTCTTC.